One and the same sample provided the 32 T cell receptor beta chains below, sequenced in a study of control samples from healthy donors and cancer patients. The repertoire was sequenced with immunoSEQ multiplex PCR; TCRdb's copy has only in-frame clones and lacks some. This table holds some 100,000 clones, approximately 80% found once. The specimen sequenced was blood. The receptors here all came from a woman in her 30s in good health.

This sequence joins TRBV10-3 and TRBJ2-3; 14 bases line up with TRBD2. The germline V gene has CDR1 ENHRY and CDR2 SYGVKD. The CDR3 is made up of 18 amino acids. Trimming took 3 bases from V and 0 from J; bases not matched to a gene: 5. The chain's CDR3 is CAISDPTSGGASTDTQYF. CDR3 nucleotide sequence: TGTGCCATCAGTGACCCGACTAGCGGGGGGGCCAGCACAGATACGCAGTATTTT.

In this sample, this clone turned up once. V gene TRBV18 combines with J gene TRBJ2-2; 10 bases match TRBD1. In germline, CDR1 is KGHSH, CDR2 LQKENI. V was pared by 3 bases and J by 4 bases, with 5 bases of the junction left unmatched. The CDR3 runs 16 residues. CDR3 amino acids: CASSPPGQGITGELFF. For the CDR3, the DNA is TGTGCCAGCTCACCTCCGGGACAGGGGATCACCGGGGAGCTGTTTTTT.

The chain is built from TRBV19 and TRBJ2-7; D is possibly TRBD1 or TRBD2 (6 bases each). The length of the CDR3 is 15 residues. The V end was cut by 3 bases, the J end by 2 bases, with 14 bases between. CDR1 and CDR2 from the germline V gene are LNHDA and SQIVND (reference sequence). The CDR3 bases are TGTGCCAGTAGTATTCGGGCAGGGGAGGCCTACGAGCAGTACTTC. This codes for CASSIRAGEAYEQYF. The full variable domain, completed using reference TRBV19 and TRBJ2-7, is DGGITQSPKYLFRKEGQNVTLSCEQNLNHDAMYWYRQDPGQGLRLIYYSQIVNDFQKGDIAEGYSVSREKKESFPLTVTSAQKNPTAFYLCASSIRAGEAYEQYFGPGTRLTVT.

This sequence joins TRBV3-1 (or the pseudogene TRBV3-2) and TRBJ2-7; D gene uncertain. Germline CDR1 is LGHDT and CDR2 is YNNKEL (reference sequence). This CDR3 region has 12 residues. With 0 bases removed from V and 2 bases from J, the gap between germline ends came to 2 bases. CDR3 loop: CASSQDTYEQYF. The CDR3 DNA sequence: TGTGCCAGCAGCCAAGACACCTACGAGCAGTACTTC.

V and J are TRBV6-2 or TRBV6-3 and TRBJ2-3; 11 positions agree with TRBD1. The CDR3 is 15 amino acids. CDR1 is MNHEY, CDR2 SVGEGT, per germline. The junction had 6 bases not matched to a gene; V was cut back by 6 bases and J by 4 bases. The chain's CDR3 is CASSTGTGGPDTQYF. The CDR3 DNA follows: TGTGCCAGCAGCACCGGGACAGGGGGGCCAGATACGCAGTATTTT.

J is TRBJ2-3 and V is TRBV10-2; 11 nucleotides line up with TRBD2. The CDR3 has 16 amino acids. V lost 6 bases, J lost 0 bases, and 5 bases stayed unmatched. CDR1 and CDR2 (germline): WSHSY, SAAADI. The CDR3 coding sequence is TGCGCCAGCAGGGATAGCGGGGGGGTAAGCACAGATACGCAGTATTTT. This gives the protein CASRDSGGVSTDTQYF.

The V and J genes are TRBV5-1 and TRBJ2-1; no clear D gene. The germline V gene has CDR1 SGHRS and CDR2 YFSETQ. V lost 1 base to trimming and J lost 5 bases, with 13 bases between them. The CDR3 runs to 15 residues. The CDR3 here is CASSLKVSGDNEQFF. Written as DNA, the CDR3 is TGCGCCAGCAGCTTGAAAGTCTCGGGTGACAATGAGCAGTTCTTC.

The rearrangement uses TRBV18 and TRBJ2-2; TRBD1 matches 12 bases. With 4 bases clipped from V and 0 bases from J, the junction kept 3 bases outside the gene matches. The CDR3 sequence is 17 residues long. Germline CDR1 is KGHSH and CDR2 is LQKENI. As DNA, the CDR3 is TGTGCCAGCTCACAGGGACAGGGGGCCACGAACACCGGGGAGCTGTTTTTT. This gives the protein CASSQGQGATNTGELFF.

The V gene is TRBV10-1, the J gene TRBJ1-5; no clear D gene. The CDR3 length is 13 residues. The germline CDR1 and CDR2 sequences are WNHNN and SYGVQD (reference sequence). V lost 2 bases, J lost 2 bases, and 4 bases lay in between. CDR3 sequence: CASSEGRNQPQHF. The CDR3 DNA follows: TGCGCCAGCAGTGAGGGGCGCAATCAGCCCCAGCATTTT.

This clone was counted a few times. The V call is TRBV19, the J call TRBJ1-6; 7 nucleotides agree with TRBD1. V lost 5 bases, J lost 7 bases, and 5 bases stayed unmatched. CDR1 is LNHDA, CDR2 SQIVND, per germline (reference sequence). This CDR3 is built from 14 residues. As DNA, the CDR3 is TGTGCCAGTAGTCCCCGGGACAGCAATTCACCCCTCCACTTT. Translating gives CASSPRDSNSPLHF.

The V and J genes are TRBV11-2 and TRBJ2-3, with D possibly being TRBD1 (5 bases). This CDR3 spans 12 amino acids. Germline CDR1 and CDR2: SGHAT and FQNNGV. V dropped 11 bases and J dropped 5 bases, with 14 bases sitting between them. This CDR3 reads CAASSRGDTQYF. CDR3 sequence (DNA): TGTGCCGCATCATCAAGGGGAGATACGCAGTATTTT.

The rearrangement uses TRBV24-1 and TRBJ2-3; D may be TRBD1 (5 bases). Germline V gene sequence: CDR1 KGHDR, CDR2 SFDVKD. The CDR3 sequence is 15 residues long. V lost 3 bases to trimming and J lost 7 bases, with 16 bases between them. The chain's CDR3 is CATSDIGDQGNTQYF. CDR3 nucleotide sequence: TGTGCCACCAGTGATATAGGGGATCAAGGAAATACGCAGTATTTT.

This chain joins TRBV19 and TRBJ2-2; 9 nucleotides match TRBD1. The CDR3 covers 15 residues. The junction had 11 bases not matched to a gene; V was cut back by 5 bases and J by 10 bases. Germline values: CDR1 LNHDA, CDR2 SQIVND (reference sequence). CDR3 nucleotides: TGTGCCAGTAGTCCCCCCCCGGACAGGGGCCTGGAGCTGTTTTTT. Protein product: CASSPPPDRGLELFF.

This clone was observed a single time. The V call is TRBV19, the J call TRBJ2-1; 8 nucleotides agree with TRBD2. Trimming took 2 bases from V and 1 from J; bases not matched to a gene: 4. This CDR3 has 16 amino acids. Germline CDR1 is LNHDA and CDR2 is SQIVND (reference sequence). The chain's CDR3 is CASSIRGGGSYNEQFF. The CDR3 DNA reads as TGTGCCAGTAGTATACGGGGGGGCGGGTCCTACAATGAGCAGTTCTTC.

The rearrangement uses TRBV18 and TRBJ1-1; 7 bases align to TRBD1. Germline V gene sequence: CDR1 KGHSH, CDR2 LQKENI. Trimming removed 6 bases from V and 1 base from J; junction bases left unmatched: 5. The CDR3 spans 14 residues. Here the CDR3 reads CASSLQGTNTEAFF. CDR3 sequence (DNA): TGTGCCAGCTCCTTACAGGGGACGAACACTGAAGCTTTCTTT. Using reference TRBV18 and TRBJ1-1 for the parts outside the CDR3, the full variable domain is NAGVMQNPRHLVRRRGQEARLRCSPMKGHSHVYWYRQLPEEGLKFMVYLQKENIIDESGMPKERFSAEFPKEGPSILRIQQVVRGDSAAYFCASSLQGTNTEAFFGQGTRLTVV.

The rearrangement links TRBV30 to TRBJ1-5, with a weak D call TRBD1 (5 bases). Germline V gene data show CDR1 as GTSNPN and CDR2 as SVGIG (reference sequence). Trimming took 6 bases from V and 4 from J, leaving 19 bases between them. This CDR3 has 15 amino acids. CDR3 protein: CACTLGTYTNQPQHF. CDR3 DNA: TGTGCCTGCACCCTCGGGACGTATACAAATCAGCCCCAGCATTTT. Based on the CDR3 plus reference TRBV30 and TRBJ1-5, the full variable domain is SQTIHQWPATLVQPVGSPLSLECTVEGTSNPNLYWYRQAAGRGLQLLFYSVGIGQISSEVPQNLSASRPQDRQFILSSKKLLLSDSGFYLCACTLGTYTNQPQHFGDGTRLSIL.

Here the CDR3 reads CASSLDRALYNEQFF. The DNA for the CDR3 is TGTGCCAGCAGCCTGGACAGGGCGCTCTACAATGAGCAGTTCTTC. The chain links TRBV3-1 (or the pseudogene TRBV3-2) to TRBJ2-1; TRBD1 matches at 8 bases. V was pared by 4 bases and J by 3 bases, with 5 bases of the junction left unmatched. Germline V CDR1 and CDR2: LGHDT, YNNKEL (reference sequence). The CDR3 extends over 15 amino acids.

This chain joins TRBV2 and TRBJ2-7, with TRBD2 identical over 7 bases. Looked up from germline, CDR1 is SNHLY and CDR2 is FYNNEI. CDR3 length: 14 amino acids. V shed 6 bases and J 2 bases; nucleotides not matched to a gene: 7. CDR3 sequence (DNA): TGTGCCAGCAGGGAAACCGGGACTACCTACGAGCAGTACTTC. Its protein is CASRETGTTYEQYF.

This clone is judged medium-sized. The J gene is TRBJ1-5, the V gene TRBV11-2, with D uncertain. Trimming removed 1 base at V and 0 bases at J, with 1 base between. This CDR3 is built from 13 residues. CDR1 and CDR2 from the germline V gene are SGHAT and FQNNGV. CDR3 nucleotides: TGTGCCAGCAGCTTAGGTAGCAATCAGCCCCAGCATTTT. Translating it yields CASSLGSNQPQHF.

The V and J genes are TRBV19 and TRBJ2-7; a possible D gene is TRBD1 (5 bases). Trimming removed 0 bases from V and 3 bases from J, with 9 bases in between. Germline CDR1 and CDR2: LNHDA and SQIVND (reference sequence). This CDR3 comprises 14 residues. The CDR3 region has the DNA TGTGCCAGTAGTATAGACAGGGCGAACTACGAGCAGTACTTC. This codes for CASSIDRANYEQYF.

The chain combines TRBV5-1 with TRBJ2-1, with TRBD1 as a possible D gene (6 bases). CDR1 is SGHRS, CDR2 YFSETQ, per germline. V was trimmed by 4 bases and J by 6 bases, leaving 17 bases between them. The CDR3 is 15 residues long. Here the CDR3 reads CASSKIKDRINEQFF. DNA of the CDR3: TGCGCCAGCAGCAAAATCAAAGACAGGATCAATGAGCAGTTCTTC.

The gene calls are TRBV6-5 and TRBJ1-2; D is possibly TRBD1 (6 bases). This CDR3 has 13 amino acids. V was shortened by 5 bases and J by 2 bases, with 9 bases between the two germline ends. Germline CDR1 MNHEY, CDR2 SVGAGI. The CDR3 DNA follows: TGTGCCAGCAGTCCCGGGACAAACTATGGCTACACCTTC. This sequence encodes CASSPGTNYGYTF.

The CDR3 is CASSYGTGAGNTEAFF. CDR3 DNA sequence: TGTGCCAGCAGCTACGGGACAGGGGCCGGGAACACTGAAGCTTTCTTT. The chain employs TRBV11-2 and TRBJ1-1, with TRBD1 identical over 10 bases. Germline values: CDR1 SGHAT, CDR2 FQNNGV. The ends lost 4 bases at V and 1 base at J; junction bases unmatched: 6. This CDR3 region has 16 residues.

A single count supports this clone. This rearrangement joins TRBV12-3 or TRBV12-4 to TRBJ1-2, with D possibly TRBD1 on 5 matching bases. The V and J ends lost 6 bases and 8 bases respectively, with 13 bases between them. The length of the CDR3 is 12 residues. CDR3 residues: CASSQGLRGYTF. CDR3 coding DNA: TGTGCCAGCAGCCAGGGACTTCGCGGCTACACCTTC.

This clone was recorded many times. V usage is TRBV19 and J usage is TRBJ1-5, with TRBD1 identical over 9 bases. The CDR3 extends over 17 amino acids. Per germline, CDR1 LNHDA and CDR2 SQIVND (reference sequence). The V and J ends lost 4 bases and 7 bases, in that order; junction bases with no gene match: 14. The CDR3, as DNA: TGTGCCAGTAGTAGATTCGTAGGGGGACAGGGTAACCAGCCCCAGCATTTT. Protein sequence: CASSRFVGGQGNQPQHF.

The chain couples TRBV6-6 to TRBJ2-7; 8 bases are a match to TRBD1. V lost 5 bases, J lost 5 bases, and 5 bases stayed unmatched. Looked up from germline, CDR1 is MNHNY and CDR2 is SVGAGI (reference sequence). The CDR3 is 13 residues long. The DNA for the CDR3 is TGTGCCAGCAGTGCCCAGGGGGCCCACGAGCAGTACTTC. Protein product: CASSAQGAHEQYF.

In this sample, this clone turned up many times. V usage is TRBV27 and J usage is TRBJ2-7; 11 bases line up with TRBD1. The CDR3 loop spans 15 amino acids. V was clipped by 5 bases and J by 2 bases; unmatched bases: 5. In germline, CDR1 is MNHEY, CDR2 SMNVEV (reference sequence). The CDR3 sequence is CASSPTGQGAYEQYF. As DNA, the CDR3 is TGTGCCAGCAGTCCAACGGGACAGGGGGCCTACGAGCAGTACTTC.

CDR3 sequence (DNA): TGTGCCAGCGGGGGAGGCGGGACAGGGTCTACTGAAGCTTTCTTT. Translating it yields CASGGGGTGSTEAFF. The J gene is TRBJ1-1, the V gene TRBV2; the match to TRBD1 covers 9 bases. Trimming removed 8 bases from V and 5 bases from J; junction bases left unmatched: 12. The CDR3 consists of 15 residues. Germline V gene sequence: CDR1 SNHLY, CDR2 FYNNEI.

The chain employs TRBV6-6 and TRBJ1-6, with TRBD1 matching over 12 bases. The CDR3 has 16 amino acids. Germline assignment: CDR1 MNHNY and CDR2 SVGAGI (reference sequence). Losses at the gene ends were 4 bases for V and 6 bases for J; bases not matched to a gene: 4. Here the CDR3 DNA reads TGTGCCAGCAGTTGGGGACAGGGGGCTGGTAATTCACCCCTCCACTTT. It codes for CASSWGQGAGNSPLHF.

The V and J genes are TRBV6-5 and TRBJ1-1; D gene ambiguous. This CDR3 contains 11 residues. Germline assignment: CDR1 MNHEY and CDR2 SVGAGI. V gave up 5 bases and J gave up 3 bases, with 4 bases separating them. As DNA, the CDR3 is TGTGCCAGCAGTCGGGACACTGAAGCTTTCTTT. It codes for CASSRDTEAFF.

The chain has TRBV5-6 and TRBJ1-2; no definite D call. Germline V gene data show CDR1 as SGHDT and CDR2 as YYEEEE. This CDR3 has 12 residues. V was shortened by 3 bases and J by 2 bases, with 5 bases between the two germline ends. The CDR3 is CASSYSNYGYTF. CDR3 bases: TGTGCCAGCAGCTACTCAAACTATGGCTACACCTTC.

This chain uses TRBV5-1 with TRBJ2-7, with 13 bases aligning to TRBD2. Trimming took 0 bases from V and 1 from J; bases not matched to a gene: 7. Germline values: CDR1 SGHRS, CDR2 YFSETQ. The CDR3 extends over 18 amino acids. The CDR3 region is CASSLGGLAGPFSYEQYF. The CDR3 region has the DNA TGCGCCAGCAGCTTGGGGGGACTAGCGGGGCCCTTTTCCTACGAGCAGTACTTC.